The 5 T cell receptor beta chains below all came from one sample that was sequenced in a study of blood T cell repertoires in COVID-19. TCRdb's table, derived via immunoSEQ multiplex PCR, lists solely in-frame clones and lacks some. The sample records approximately 150,000 clones, 87% being singletons. The sequencing sample was made of peripheral blood. All receptors come from a human donor in a cohort sampled during active COVID-19.

The genes are TRBV5-1 and TRBJ1-2, with a tentative D call TRBD1 (5 bases). Germline V gene lookup returns CDR1 SGHRS and CDR2 YFSETQ. Trimming left V 4 bases short and J 8 bases short, with 15 bases between. CDR3 length: 13 residues. Here the CDR3 reads CASSPWGPGGYTF. The CDR3 region has the DNA TGCGCCAGCAGCCCGTGGGGCCCCGGGGGCTACACCTTC.

The chain recombines TRBV28 with TRBJ2-1, with 7 nucleotides matching TRBD2. The CDR3 covers 14 residues. The V gene end was trimmed by 6 bases and the J gene end by 10 bases; junction bases not matched to a gene: 12. Germline assignment: CDR1 MDHEN and CDR2 SYDVKM. This chain's CDR3 is CASSTSGWEGEQFF. The CDR3 DNA reads TGTGCCAGCAGCACATCTGGGTGGGAGGGGGAGCAGTTCTTC.

The rearrangement joins TRBV7-8 to TRBJ1-4, with 8 bases lining up with TRBD1. CDR3 length: 15 residues. Germline CDR1 reads SGHVS; CDR2 reads FQNEAQ. J gave up 8 bases and V 5 bases, and 10 bases lay outside the gene matches. The CDR3 loop reads CASSPRTGYQEKLFF. CDR3 bases: TGTGCCAGCAGCCCCCGGACAGGGTATCAGGAAAAACTGTTTTTT.

V usage is TRBV25-1 and J usage is TRBJ1-1; 8 bases fit TRBD1. CDR3 length equals 16 residues. The J segment lost 0 bases and the V segment lost 4 bases, leaving 7 bases of the junction unmatched. Germline loops: CDR1 MGHDK, CDR2 SYGVNS. The CDR3 region is CASSGFDRGVNTEAFF. The CDR3 DNA follows: TGTGCCAGCAGTGGGTTCGACAGGGGAGTGAACACTGAAGCTTTCTTT.

The chain joins TRBV3-1 (or the pseudogene TRBV3-2) to TRBJ1-4; D unclear. The germline gives CDR1 LGHDT, CDR2 YNNKEL (reference sequence). This CDR3 spans 14 amino acids. The V end lost 0 bases, the J end lost 11 bases, and 13 bases lay between the germline ends. The CDR3 loop is CASSQDRAGGKLFF. The CDR3 DNA reads as TGTGCCAGCAGCCAAGATCGGGCGGGCGGGAAACTGTTTTTT.